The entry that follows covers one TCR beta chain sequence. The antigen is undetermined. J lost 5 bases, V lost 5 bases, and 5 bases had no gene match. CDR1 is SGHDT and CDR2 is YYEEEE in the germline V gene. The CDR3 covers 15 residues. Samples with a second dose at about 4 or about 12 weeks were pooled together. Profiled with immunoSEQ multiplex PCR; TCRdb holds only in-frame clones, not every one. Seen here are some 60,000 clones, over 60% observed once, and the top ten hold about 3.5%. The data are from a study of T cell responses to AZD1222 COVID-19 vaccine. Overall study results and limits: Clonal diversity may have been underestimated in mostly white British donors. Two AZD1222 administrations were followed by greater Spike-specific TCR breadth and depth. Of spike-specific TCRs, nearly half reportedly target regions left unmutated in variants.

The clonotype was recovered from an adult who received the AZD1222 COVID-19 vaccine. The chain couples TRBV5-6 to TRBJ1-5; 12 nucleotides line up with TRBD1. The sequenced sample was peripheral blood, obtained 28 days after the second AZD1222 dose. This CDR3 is CASSRGQGAYQPQHF. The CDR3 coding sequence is TGTGCCAGCAGTAGGGGACAGGGGGCCTATCAGCCCCAGCATTTT.